This T cell receptor beta chain was sequenced for a study of shared clonotypes between healthy human individuals. Whole-study context: Three plates were used per donor for CD4 naive, three for CD4 memory, two for CD8 naive and one for CD8 memory.

Per germline, CDR1 SGHTA and CDR2 FQGNSA. The CDR3 consists of 17 residues. The J segment lost 6 bases and the V segment lost 10 bases, leaving 16 bases of the junction unmatched. Concerning this clone itself: Its specificity is unknown.

All donors qualified as healthy HIV-negative adults and had experienced no recent acute infections or vaccinations. Replicate PCRs from sorted subsets contained 200 ng DNA, which is 29,000 or so T cell genomes. Some clones are missing from TCRdb's copy, which holds only in-frame ones; the method was immunoSEQ multiplex PCR. Among roughly 1,500,000 clones listed, approximately 98% were seen once. Study outcomes and limitations: Clonotypes that were shared across a handful of donors made up 4% to 6% of naive CD4 clonotypes.

Sequences were obtained from naive CD4+ T cells sorted from blood. Sample subset: CD45RA+ positively selected. The sequence was obtained from a man under 40 in good health. The gene calls are TRBV7-2 and TRBJ2-2; 11 nucleotides line up with TRBD2. The CDR3, as DNA: TGTGCCAACACGCCCCCTTTACTAGCGGGAGTAGCCGGGGAGCTGTTTTTT. It is translated as CANTPPLLAGVAGELFF.